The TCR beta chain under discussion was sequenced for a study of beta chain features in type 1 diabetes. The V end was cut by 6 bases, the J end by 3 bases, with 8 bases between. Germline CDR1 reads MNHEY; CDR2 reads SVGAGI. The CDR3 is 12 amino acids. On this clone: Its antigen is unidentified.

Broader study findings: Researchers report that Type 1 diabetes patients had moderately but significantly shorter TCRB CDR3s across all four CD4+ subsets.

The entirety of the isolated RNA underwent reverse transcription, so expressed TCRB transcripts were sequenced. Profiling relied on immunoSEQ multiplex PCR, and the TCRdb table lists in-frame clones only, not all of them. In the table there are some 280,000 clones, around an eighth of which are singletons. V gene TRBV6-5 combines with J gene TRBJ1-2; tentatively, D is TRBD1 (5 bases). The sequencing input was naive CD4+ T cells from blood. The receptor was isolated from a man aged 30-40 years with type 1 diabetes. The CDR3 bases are TGTGCCAGCAGGTCGACAGACTATGGCTACACCTTC. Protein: CASRSTDYGYTF.